This T cell receptor beta chain was captured in a study of shared clonotypes between healthy human individuals. Regarding the study as a whole: Non-shared clonotypes had lower generation probabilities than clonotypes shared by all four sorted-subset donors.

Using immunoSEQ multiplex PCR, the repertoire was profiled, and TCRdb retains in-frame clones only, with some absent. The data contain about 680,000 clones, around four fifths of them seen just once; the ten biggest clones take up 1.5% to 2%. As to this clone: Its antigen is not identified.

This CDR3 is 15 amino acids long. Germline-derived CDR1 and CDR2 are MGHDK and SYGVNS. V was clipped by 2 bases and J by 0 bases, with 8 bases between them. This chain links TRBV25-1 with TRBJ2-1; no reliable D call. Sample: memory CD4+ T cells sorted from blood. Indicated subset: CD45RA-negative fraction. This sequence was found in a woman in her 30s in good health. The CDR3 DNA is TGTGCCAGCAGTGAAGCGAAGAGCTCCTACAATGAGCAGTTCTTC. As protein: CASSEAKSSYNEQFF.